What follows is one T cell receptor (beta chain) and its context. Antigen unknown. The sample belongs to a study of early T cells in non-severe SARS-CoV-2 infection. Background on the study: The sequenced material was bulk RNA from unsorted whole blood, and its chains were unpaired. Study-wide results and caveats: VDJdb-based matching was biased toward anti-spike CD8 responses and missed private and CD4 specificities.

Individual cDNA molecules were tagged with unique molecular identifiers. One entry per CDR3 protein, called by TCRdb with MiXCR from the 5' RACE reads. This table holds 25,000 to 35,000 distinct CDR3 sequences, about 5% found once. The V and J ends lost 3 bases and 8 bases respectively, with 17 bases between them. The CDR3 contains 16 residues. The germline V gene has CDR1 MNHEY and CDR2 SMNVEV (reference sequence). Material: whole blood. The receptor was isolated from an adult who was a healthcare worker with PCR-confirmed SARS-CoV-2 infection or an uninfected control (not recorded which). V is TRBV27 and J is TRBJ1-6; D possibly corresponds to TRBD1 (5 bases). For the CDR3, the DNA is TGTGCCAGCAGTTTGACGGCGGGGGAGGCTGATTCACCCCTCCACTTT. Encoded protein: CASSLTAGEADSPLHF.